A single sample is the source of the 20 T cell receptor beta chains below, sequenced in a study of control samples from healthy donors and cancer patients. Here immunoSEQ multiplex PCR was the method, and the copy in TCRdb shows in-frame clones only, minus some. Of about 110,000 clones listed, around nine tenths are singletons. The sequencing input was blood. These receptor sequences come from a woman aged 45-60 years in good health.

This chain connects TRBV6-1 to TRBJ2-1; TRBD2 matches at 9 bases. The CDR3 sequence is 14 residues long. Unmatched junction bases numbered 2, after V lost 3 bases and J lost 5 bases. Germline loops: CDR1 MNHNS, CDR2 SASEGT. The DNA of the CDR3 is TGTGCCAGCAGTGATGCGGGAGGGGACAATGAGCAGTTCTTC. This sequence encodes CASSDAGGDNEQFF.

The rearrangement uses TRBV5-1 and TRBJ2-1; TRBD2 matches 8 bases. Germline CDR1 is SGHRS and CDR2 is YFSETQ. The CDR3 consists of 14 residues. The ends lost 4 bases at V and 7 bases at J; junction bases unmatched: 7. CDR3 in amino acids: CASSLASGQNEQFF. The CDR3 region has the DNA TGCGCCAGCAGCCTAGCTAGCGGGCAGAATGAGCAGTTCTTC.

Here the CDR3 DNA reads TGTGCCAGCAGCGTAGTACCGAGCTCCTATAATTCACCCCTCCACTTT. Encoded protein: CASSVVPSSYNSPLHF. The chain is built from TRBV9 and TRBJ1-6; D is uncertain. Germline CDR1 and CDR2: SGDLS and YYNGEE. This CDR3 comprises 16 residues. The V gene lost 0 bases and the J gene lost 0 bases, with 7 bases spanning the gap.

The gene calls are TRBV30 and TRBJ1-6; perhaps TRBD1 as D (6 bases). The CDR3 has 17 residues. Between the trimmed V and J ends, which lost 1 base and 8 bases, there was a span of 21 bases. Germline CDR1 reads GTSNPN; CDR2 reads SVGIG (reference sequence). The CDR3 is CAWSAYSRGKGDSPLHF. The CDR3 DNA is TGTGCCTGGAGTGCATATTCCAGGGGAAAGGGGGATTCACCCCTCCACTTT.

This chain joins TRBV6-4 and TRBJ1-5, with a weak D call TRBD1 (6 bases). The CDR3 loop spans 16 amino acids. V shed 2 bases and J shed 0 bases, with 11 bases lying between them. The V gene's germline CDR1 is MRHNA and CDR2 SNTAGT. This chain's CDR3 is CASSDPGQFSNQPQHF. The CDR3 DNA reads TGTGCCAGCAGTGACCCCGGACAGTTTAGCAATCAGCCCCAGCATTTT.

The rearrangement joins TRBV10-1 to TRBJ1-6, with D perhaps TRBD1 (6 bases). Per germline, CDR1 WNHNN and CDR2 SYGVQD (reference sequence). Between the trimmed V and J ends, which lost 0 bases and 8 bases, there was a span of 17 bases. The CDR3 totals 17 residues. The CDR3 region is CASSESTRRTAYSPLHF. The CDR3 coding sequence is TGCGCCAGCAGTGAGTCGACTCGTAGGACAGCTTATTCACCCCTCCACTTT.

The chain has TRBV18 and TRBJ1-5; D remains ambiguous. Per germline, CDR1 KGHSH and CDR2 LQKENI. V gave up 3 bases and J gave up 2 bases, with 8 bases separating them. The CDR3 runs to 14 residues. The CDR3 loop is CASSPGVGNQPQHF. The CDR3 DNA reads TGTGCCAGCTCACCGGGTGTAGGCAATCAGCCCCAGCATTTT.

This rearrangement joins TRBV11-2 to TRBJ1-1; D ambiguous. CDR1 and CDR2 from the germline V gene are SGHAT and FQNNGV. Trimming pared 1 base from V and 0 bases from J, leaving 9 bases between. This CDR3 contains 15 residues. The DNA of the CDR3 is TGTGCCAGCAGCTTAGGGCAGACGGTGAACACTGAAGCTTTCTTT. This codes for CASSLGQTVNTEAFF.

The chain combines TRBV7-8 with TRBJ1-1; D perhaps matches TRBD1 (6 bases). V dropped 3 bases and J dropped 3 bases, with 14 bases sitting between them. The germline CDR1 and CDR2 sequences are SGHVS and FQNEAQ. The CDR3 has 15 residues. This chain's CDR3 is CASSLTQGSYTEAFF. In nucleotides, the CDR3 is TGTGCCAGCAGCTTGACCCAGGGGTCGTACACTGAAGCTTTCTTT.

This chain joins TRBV6-5 and TRBJ2-2, with D perhaps matching TRBD1 or TRBD2 (6 bases each). This CDR3 region has 16 residues. The germline V gene encodes CDR1 MNHEY and CDR2 SVGAGI. V lost 0 bases, J lost 4 bases, and 12 bases lay in between. The CDR3 coding sequence is TGTGCCAGCAGTTACTCGATGGGGGGCCCCACCGGGGAGCTGTTTTTT. Translated: CASSYSMGGPTGELFF.

V gene TRBV30 combines with J gene TRBJ2-3, with a tentative D call TRBD2 (6 bases). The CDR3 length is 14 residues. Trimming removed 3 bases at V and 1 base at J, with 11 bases between. Germline V gene lookup returns CDR1 GTSNPN and CDR2 SVGIG (reference sequence). The CDR3: CAWRRPGGTDTQYF. The CDR3 DNA sequence: TGTGCCTGGAGGAGACCGGGAGGCACAGATACGCAGTATTTT.

The chain has TRBV19 and TRBJ1-2, with a possible D match to TRBD1 (5 bases). Trimming took 3 bases from V and 3 from J, leaving 11 bases between them. Germline V gene sequence: CDR1 LNHDA, CDR2 SQIVND (reference sequence). The CDR3 is 14 amino acids. CDR3 in amino acids: CASSIQPGHYGYTF. DNA of the CDR3: TGTGCCAGTAGTATCCAACCGGGACACTATGGCTACACCTTC.

This clone has a handful of counts. V usage is TRBV11-3 and J usage is TRBJ1-6; the D is unclear. Trimming took 3 bases from V and 9 from J, leaving 9 bases between them. Germline CDR1 SGHNT, CDR2 YENEEA. This CDR3 comprises 13 residues. Here the CDR3 reads CASSLTEVSPLHF. In DNA, the CDR3 is TGTGCCAGCAGCTTGACGGAAGTTTCACCCCTCCACTTT.

This clone was seen only a few times. The chain couples TRBV4-1 to TRBJ1-5; perhaps TRBD1 as D (5 bases). V dropped 4 bases and J dropped 11 bases, with 18 bases sitting between them. This CDR3 has 14 residues. The germline V gene has CDR1 MGHRA and CDR2 YSYEKL. The CDR3 bases are TGCGCCAGCAGCCCAAGTCAGGGTGGTCGAGCCCAGCATTTT. The encoded protein is CASSPSQGGRAQHF.

The chain joins TRBV24-1 to TRBJ1-1; D might be TRBD1 (6 bases). CDR3 size: 12 residues. Trimming took off 9 bases at V and 6 bases at J, with 13 bases between the two ends. Germline CDR1 KGHDR, CDR2 SFDVKD. The CDR3 coding sequence is TGTGCCACCCCTAGGGGGGGATCTGAAGCTTTCTTT. It encodes CATPRGGSEAFF.

The CDR3 reads CASSLAPPEAFF. CDR3 DNA: TGTGCCAGCAGCTTAGCGCCCCCTGAAGCTTTCTTT. This chain joins TRBV7-9 and TRBJ1-1, with D unresolved. The CDR3 is 12 amino acids. CDR1 and CDR2 (germline): SEHNR, FQNEAQ (reference sequence). The V gene lost 0 bases and the J gene lost 6 bases, with 5 bases spanning the gap.

This clone was recorded only once. V usage is TRBV19 and J usage is TRBJ2-6; tentatively, D is TRBD1 or TRBD2 (5 bases each). This CDR3 comprises 15 residues. The germline CDR1 and CDR2 sequences are LNHDA and SQIVND (reference sequence). Trimming took 5 bases from V and 1 from J, leaving 9 bases between them. CDR3 bases: TGTGCCAGTAGTTACGAGGGGTCTGGGGCCAACGTCCTGACTTTC. Amino acids: CASSYEGSGANVLTF.

V is TRBV29-1 and J is TRBJ1-2; 12 nucleotides align to TRBD1. In germline, CDR1 is SQVTM, CDR2 ANQGSEA. V lost 3 bases and J lost 3; bases outside the gene matches: 11. The length of the CDR3 is 17 residues. The CDR3 protein is CSVDPGQGAEYYYGYTF. Here the CDR3 DNA reads TGCAGCGTTGACCCGGGACAGGGGGCCGAATATTACTATGGCTACACCTTC.

The chain is built from TRBV6-5 and TRBJ1-2; TRBD1 agrees at 8 bases. The junction had 3 bases not matched to a gene; V was cut back by 8 bases and J by 1 base. The V gene's germline CDR1 is MNHEY and CDR2 SVGAGI. The CDR3 runs to 13 residues. The CDR3 protein is CASGDRHNYGYTF. CDR3 sequence (DNA): TGTGCCAGCGGGGACAGGCATAACTATGGCTACACCTTC.

CDR3 loop: CASSFTDRNIQYF. In DNA form, the CDR3 reads TGTGCCAGCAGCTTTACAGACCGAAACATTCAGTACTTC. The chain employs TRBV5-8 and TRBJ2-4, with unresolved D. Germline values: CDR1 SGHTS, CDR2 YDEGEE. The germline V and J ends were trimmed by 2 bases and 6 bases, with 9 bases remaining between them. The CDR3 is made up of 13 amino acids.